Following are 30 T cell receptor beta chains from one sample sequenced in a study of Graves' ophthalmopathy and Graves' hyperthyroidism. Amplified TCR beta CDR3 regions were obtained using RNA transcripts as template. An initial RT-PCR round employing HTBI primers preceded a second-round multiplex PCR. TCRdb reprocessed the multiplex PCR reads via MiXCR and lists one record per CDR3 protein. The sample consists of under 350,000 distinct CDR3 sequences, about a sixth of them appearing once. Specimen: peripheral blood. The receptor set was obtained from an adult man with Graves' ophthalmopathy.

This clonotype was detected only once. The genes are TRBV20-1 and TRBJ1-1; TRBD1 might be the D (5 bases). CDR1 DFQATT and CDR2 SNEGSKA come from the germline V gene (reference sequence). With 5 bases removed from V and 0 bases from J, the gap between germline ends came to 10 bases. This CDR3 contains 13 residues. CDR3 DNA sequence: TGCAGTGCTCCCGACAGATTGAACACTGAAGCTTTCTTT. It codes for CSAPDRLNTEAFF.

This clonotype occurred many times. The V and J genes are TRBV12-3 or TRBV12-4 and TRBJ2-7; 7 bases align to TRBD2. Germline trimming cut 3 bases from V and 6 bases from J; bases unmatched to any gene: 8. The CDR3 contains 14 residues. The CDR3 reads CASSFGLGVGEQYF. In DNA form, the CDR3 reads TGTGCCAGCAGTTTTGGACTAGGGGTAGGCGAGCAGTACTTC.

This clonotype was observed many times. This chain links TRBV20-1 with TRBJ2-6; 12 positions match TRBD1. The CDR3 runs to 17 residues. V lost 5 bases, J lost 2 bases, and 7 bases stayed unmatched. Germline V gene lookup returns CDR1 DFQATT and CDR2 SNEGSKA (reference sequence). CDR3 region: CSAGPGQGAPGANVLTF. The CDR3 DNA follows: TGCAGTGCTGGCCCGGGACAGGGGGCGCCTGGGGCCAACGTCCTGACTTTC.

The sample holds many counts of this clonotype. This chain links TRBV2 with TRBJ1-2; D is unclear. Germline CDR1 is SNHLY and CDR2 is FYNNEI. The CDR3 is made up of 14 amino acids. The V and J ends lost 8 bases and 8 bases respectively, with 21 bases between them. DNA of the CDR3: TGTGCCAGCTCTACCGACCAAATATCAGGAGGCTACACCTTC. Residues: CASSTDQISGGYTF.

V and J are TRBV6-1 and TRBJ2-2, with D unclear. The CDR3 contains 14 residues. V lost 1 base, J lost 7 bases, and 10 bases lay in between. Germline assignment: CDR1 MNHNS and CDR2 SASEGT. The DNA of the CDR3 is TGTGCCAGCAGTGAAGTTTATTTAGGCGGGGAGCTGTTTTTT. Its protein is CASSEVYLGGELFF.

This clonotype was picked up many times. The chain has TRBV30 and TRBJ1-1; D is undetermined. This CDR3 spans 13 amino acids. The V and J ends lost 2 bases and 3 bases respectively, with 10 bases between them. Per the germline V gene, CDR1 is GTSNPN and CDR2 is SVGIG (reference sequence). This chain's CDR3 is CAWSPNRDTEAFF. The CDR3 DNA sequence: TGTGCCTGGAGTCCCAACAGAGACACTGAAGCTTTCTTT.

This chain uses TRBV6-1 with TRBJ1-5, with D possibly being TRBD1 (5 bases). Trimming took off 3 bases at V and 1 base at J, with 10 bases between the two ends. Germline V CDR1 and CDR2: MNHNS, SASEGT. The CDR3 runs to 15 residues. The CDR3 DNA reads TGTGCCAGCAGTGATGATAGGGGCAGCAATCAGCCCCAGCATTTT. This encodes CASSDDRGSNQPQHF.

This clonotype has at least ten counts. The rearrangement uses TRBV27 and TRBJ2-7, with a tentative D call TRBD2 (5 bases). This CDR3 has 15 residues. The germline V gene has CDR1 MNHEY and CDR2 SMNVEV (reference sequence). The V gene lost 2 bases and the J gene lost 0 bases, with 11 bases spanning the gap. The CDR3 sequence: CASSLTGMSSYEQYF. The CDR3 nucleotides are TGTGCCAGCAGTTTAACGGGGATGAGCTCCTACGAGCAGTACTTC.

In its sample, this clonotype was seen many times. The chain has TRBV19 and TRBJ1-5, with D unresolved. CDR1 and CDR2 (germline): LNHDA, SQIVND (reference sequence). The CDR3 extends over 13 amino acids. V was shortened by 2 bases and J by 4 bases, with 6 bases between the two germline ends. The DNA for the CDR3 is TGTGCCAGTAGTATAACCTTGAATCAGCCCCAGCATTTT. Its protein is CASSITLNQPQHF.

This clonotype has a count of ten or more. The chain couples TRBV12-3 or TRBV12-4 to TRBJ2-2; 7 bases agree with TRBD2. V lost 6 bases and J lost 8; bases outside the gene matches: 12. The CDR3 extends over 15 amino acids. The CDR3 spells CASSPVSGAGGELFF. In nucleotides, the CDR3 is TGTGCCAGCAGCCCGGTCAGCGGGGCAGGGGGGGAGCTGTTTTTT.

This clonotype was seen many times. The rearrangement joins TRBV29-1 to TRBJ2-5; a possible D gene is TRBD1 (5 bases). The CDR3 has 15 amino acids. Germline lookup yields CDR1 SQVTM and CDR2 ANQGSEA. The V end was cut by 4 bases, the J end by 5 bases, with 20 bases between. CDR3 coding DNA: TGCAGCGTTGCGTTTTTTGGGGCGCTGGGGGAGACCCAGTACTTC. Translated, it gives CSVAFFGALGETQYF.

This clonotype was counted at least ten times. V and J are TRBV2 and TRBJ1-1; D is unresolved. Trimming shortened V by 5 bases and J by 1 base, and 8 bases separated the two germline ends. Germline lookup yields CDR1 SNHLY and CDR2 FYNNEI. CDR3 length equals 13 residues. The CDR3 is CASSRDTNTEAFF. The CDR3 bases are TGTGCCAGCAGTCGAGACACGAACACTGAAGCTTTCTTT.

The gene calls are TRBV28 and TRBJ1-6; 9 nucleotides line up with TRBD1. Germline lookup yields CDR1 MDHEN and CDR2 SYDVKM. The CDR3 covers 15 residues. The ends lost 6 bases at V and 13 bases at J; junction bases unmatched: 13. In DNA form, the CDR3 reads TGTGCCAGCAGACCAGCGGGACAGGGACTTTCGCCCCTCCACTTT. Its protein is CASRPAGQGLSPLHF.

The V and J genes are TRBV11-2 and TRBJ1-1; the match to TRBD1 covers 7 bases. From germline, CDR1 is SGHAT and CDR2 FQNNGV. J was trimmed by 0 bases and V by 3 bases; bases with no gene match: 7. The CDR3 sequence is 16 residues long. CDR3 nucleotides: TGTGCCAGCAGCTTCAGGACAGGTCTCATGAACACTGAAGCTTTCTTT. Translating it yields CASSFRTGLMNTEAFF.

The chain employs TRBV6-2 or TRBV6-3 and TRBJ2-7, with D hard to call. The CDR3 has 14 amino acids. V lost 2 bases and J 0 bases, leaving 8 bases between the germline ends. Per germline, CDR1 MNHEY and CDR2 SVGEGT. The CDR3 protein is CASSYTQSSYEQYF. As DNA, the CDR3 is TGTGCCAGCAGTTACACCCAGAGCTCCTACGAGCAGTACTTC.

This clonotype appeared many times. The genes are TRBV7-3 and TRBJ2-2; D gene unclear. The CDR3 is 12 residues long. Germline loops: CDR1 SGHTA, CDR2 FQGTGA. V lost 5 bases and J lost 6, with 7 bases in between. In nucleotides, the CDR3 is TGTGCCAGCAGCCACCAATCCGGGGAGCTGTTTTTT. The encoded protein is CASSHQSGELFF.

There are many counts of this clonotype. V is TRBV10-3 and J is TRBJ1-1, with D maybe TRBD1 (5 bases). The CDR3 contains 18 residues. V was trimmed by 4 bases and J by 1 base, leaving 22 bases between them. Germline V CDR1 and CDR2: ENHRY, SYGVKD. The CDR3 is CAISAGSGRVGRNTEAFF. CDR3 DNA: TGTGCCATCAGTGCGGGGTCGGGCAGGGTCGGTCGGAACACTGAAGCTTTCTTT.

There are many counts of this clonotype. CDR3 region: CSARLRASGGYEQYF. The CDR3 DNA reads as TGCAGTGCTAGACTCAGGGCTTCCGGCGGCTACGAGCAGTACTTC. The genes are TRBV20-1 and TRBJ2-7; TRBD1 is a possible D gene (5 bases). CDR1 and CDR2 (germline): DFQATT, SNEGSKA (reference sequence). This CDR3 has 15 amino acids. Trimming left V 2 bases short and J 3 bases short, with 17 bases between.

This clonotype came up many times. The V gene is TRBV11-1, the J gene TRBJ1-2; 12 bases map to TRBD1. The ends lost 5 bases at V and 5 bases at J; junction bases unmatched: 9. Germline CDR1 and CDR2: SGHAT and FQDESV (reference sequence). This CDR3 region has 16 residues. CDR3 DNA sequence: TGTGCCAGCAGCGAAAGCGTGGGACAGGGGGCTTATGGCTACACCTTC. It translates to CASSESVGQGAYGYTF. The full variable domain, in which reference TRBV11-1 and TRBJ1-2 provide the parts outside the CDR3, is EAEVAQSPRYKITEKSQAVAFWCDPISGHATLYWYRQILGQGPELLVQFQDESVVDDSQLPKDRFSAERLKGVDSTLKIQPAELGDSAMYLCASSESVGQGAYGYTFGSGTRLTVV.

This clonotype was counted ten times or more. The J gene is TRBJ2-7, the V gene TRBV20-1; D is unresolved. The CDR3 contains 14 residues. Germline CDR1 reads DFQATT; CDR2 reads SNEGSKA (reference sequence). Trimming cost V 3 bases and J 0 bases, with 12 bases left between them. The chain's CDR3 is CSARAARASYEQYF. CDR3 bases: TGCAGTGCTAGGGCGGCTAGGGCCTCCTACGAGCAGTACTTC.

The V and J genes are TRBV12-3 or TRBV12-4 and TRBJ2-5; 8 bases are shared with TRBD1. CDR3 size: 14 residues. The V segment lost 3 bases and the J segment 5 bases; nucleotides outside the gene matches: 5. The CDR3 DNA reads TGTGCCAGCAGTTTGGGACAGGTTGTTGAGACCCAGTACTTC. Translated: CASSLGQVVETQYF.

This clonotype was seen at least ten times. CDR3 protein: CASSFGTSGQETQYF. DNA for the CDR3: TGCGCCAGCAGCTTCGGAACTAGCGGCCAAGAGACCCAGTACTTC. V and J are TRBV5-1 and TRBJ2-5; the match to TRBD2 covers 8 bases. V gave up 2 bases and J gave up 1 base; unmatched junction bases: 4. Germline V gene lookup returns CDR1 SGHRS and CDR2 YFSETQ. The CDR3 is made up of 15 amino acids.

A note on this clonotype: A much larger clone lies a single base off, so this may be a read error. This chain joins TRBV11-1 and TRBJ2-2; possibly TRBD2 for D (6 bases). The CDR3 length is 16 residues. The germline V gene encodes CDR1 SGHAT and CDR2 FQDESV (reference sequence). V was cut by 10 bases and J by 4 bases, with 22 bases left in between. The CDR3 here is CAITIRRSGFTGELFF. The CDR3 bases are TGTGCCATCACCATAAGAAGGAGCGGGTTCACCGGGGAGCTGTTTTTT.

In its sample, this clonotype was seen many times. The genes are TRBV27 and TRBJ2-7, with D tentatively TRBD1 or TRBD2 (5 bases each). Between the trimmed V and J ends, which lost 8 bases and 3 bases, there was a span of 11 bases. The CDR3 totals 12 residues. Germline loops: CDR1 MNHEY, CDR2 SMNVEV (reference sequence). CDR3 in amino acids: CASSRGDYEQYF. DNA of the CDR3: TGTGCCAGCTCGAGGGGTGACTACGAGCAGTACTTC.

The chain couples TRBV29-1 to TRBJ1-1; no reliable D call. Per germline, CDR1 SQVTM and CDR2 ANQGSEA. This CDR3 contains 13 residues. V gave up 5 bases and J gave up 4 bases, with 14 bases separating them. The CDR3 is CSVSLGGGTEAFF. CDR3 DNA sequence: TGCAGCGTTTCACTAGGAGGTGGCACTGAAGCTTTCTTT.

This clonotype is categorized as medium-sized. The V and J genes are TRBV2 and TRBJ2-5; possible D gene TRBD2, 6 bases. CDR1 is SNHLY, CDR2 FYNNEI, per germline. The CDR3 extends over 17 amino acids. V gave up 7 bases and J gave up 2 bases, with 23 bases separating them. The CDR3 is CASTGGPGTANQETQYF. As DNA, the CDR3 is TGTGCCAGCACCGGGGGACCTGGGACTGCAAATCAAGAGACCCAGTACTTC.

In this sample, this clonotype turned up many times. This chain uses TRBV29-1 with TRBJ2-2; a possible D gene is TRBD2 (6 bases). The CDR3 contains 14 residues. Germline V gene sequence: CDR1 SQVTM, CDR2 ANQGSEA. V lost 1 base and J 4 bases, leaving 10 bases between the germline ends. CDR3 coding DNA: TGCAGCGTTGAAGTTCGCGGGGTCACCGGGGAGCTGTTTTTT. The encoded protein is CSVEVRGVTGELFF.

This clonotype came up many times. The CDR3 sequence: CASSPRGTYYEQYF. CDR3 coding DNA: TGTGCCAGCAGCCCCCGGGGAACGTACTACGAGCAGTACTTC. The rearrangement links TRBV7-3 to TRBJ2-7; TRBD2 is a possible D gene (5 bases). The CDR3 has 14 amino acids. Trimming cost V 5 bases and J 3 bases, with 14 bases left between them. Germline assignment: CDR1 SGHTA and CDR2 FQGTGA.

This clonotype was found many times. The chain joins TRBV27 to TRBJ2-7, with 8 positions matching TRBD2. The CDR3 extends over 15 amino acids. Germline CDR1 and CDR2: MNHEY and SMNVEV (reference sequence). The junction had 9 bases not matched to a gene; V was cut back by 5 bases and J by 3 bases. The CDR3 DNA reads TGTGCCAGCAGTCTCACTAGCGGAGGGTTCTACGAGCAGTACTTC. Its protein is CASSLTSGGFYEQYF.

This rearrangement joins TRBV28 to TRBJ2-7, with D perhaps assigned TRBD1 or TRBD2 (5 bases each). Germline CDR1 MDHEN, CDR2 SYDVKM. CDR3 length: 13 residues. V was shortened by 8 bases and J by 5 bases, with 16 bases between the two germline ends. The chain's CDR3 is CASAIGVRDEQYF. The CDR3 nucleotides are TGTGCCAGCGCAATAGGGGTGAGGGACGAGCAGTACTTC.